These 3 T cell receptor beta chains were sequenced from one sample in a study of cytomegalovirus exposure and HLA in healthy donors. PCR involved 60 Vbeta and 13 Jbeta primers. TCRdb's table, derived via immunoSEQ multiplex PCR, lists solely in-frame clones and lacks some. The table includes about 57,000 clones, 65% to 85% detected once. The sequenced sample was PBMCs. The receptors shown here come from a male donor in good health and CMV-seronegative.

The chain carries TRBV6-1 and TRBJ1-1, with a weak D call TRBD1 (5 bases). Per germline, CDR1 MNHNS and CDR2 SASEGT. The V and J ends lost 7 bases and 1 base respectively, with 13 bases between them. CDR3 length equals 14 residues. The CDR3 DNA sequence: TGTGCCAGCATAGTTCAGGGAAAGAACACTGAAGCTTTCTTT. It is translated as CASIVQGKNTEAFF.

The chain employs TRBV13 and TRBJ1-1; D remains unclear. The CDR3 is made up of 13 amino acids. Trimming took off 3 bases at V and 6 bases at J, with 11 bases between the two ends. Germline-derived CDR1 and CDR2 are PRHDT and FYEKMQ (reference sequence). CDR3 sequence: CASSFLGAPEAFF. The DNA for the CDR3 is TGTGCCAGCAGCTTCCTGGGAGCTCCTGAAGCTTTCTTT.

The V and J genes are TRBV4-3 and TRBJ2-7, with TRBD2 matching 10 bases. The trim removed 4 bases at V and 2 bases at J, leaving 8 bases unmatched. The germline V gene has CDR1 LGHNA and CDR2 YSLEER. This CDR3 is 16 amino acids long. Here the CDR3 reads CASSPQLAGTPYEQYF. The CDR3 DNA follows: TGCGCCAGCAGCCCCCAACTAGCGGGGACACCCTACGAGCAGTACTTC.